These 5 T cell receptor beta chains share one sample of origin, sequenced in a study of blood T cell repertoires in COVID-19. Here immunoSEQ multiplex PCR was the method, and the copy in TCRdb shows in-frame clones only, minus some. The sample lists about 160,000 clones, 90% to 95% occurring once. The sequenced material came from peripheral blood. The receptor set was obtained from a woman in her sixties with COVID-19, enrolled during active disease.

The J gene is TRBJ1-1, the V gene TRBV11-2; D may be TRBD1 (5 bases). The CDR3 has 14 amino acids. V gave up 7 bases and J gave up 3 bases, with 15 bases separating them. The germline V gene encodes CDR1 SGHAT and CDR2 FQNNGV. This CDR3 is CASTQWGGDTEAFF. The CDR3 DNA sequence: TGTGCCAGCACCCAATGGGGCGGAGACACTGAAGCTTTCTTT.

The chain couples TRBV5-1 to TRBJ2-3; D gene ambiguous. Germline lookup yields CDR1 SGHRS and CDR2 YFSETQ. The CDR3 contains 16 residues. V lost 0 bases and J 0 bases, leaving 11 bases between the germline ends. The CDR3 nucleotides are TGCGCCAGCAGCTTGGGACTTGATGCTAGCACAGATACGCAGTATTTT. Encoded protein: CASSLGLDASTDTQYF.

A single count supports this clone. The chain employs TRBV7-9 and TRBJ1-2; 8 positions match TRBD1. Germline V gene lookup returns CDR1 SEHNR and CDR2 FQNEAQ (reference sequence). This CDR3 is 16 amino acids long. J was trimmed by 7 bases and V by 4 bases; bases with no gene match: 14. The CDR3 coding sequence is TGTGCCAGCAGCTCCCAAGGTACGACAGGGGTCAGTGGCTACACCTTC. Encoded protein: CASSSQGTTGVSGYTF.

The chain couples TRBV7-6 to TRBJ2-2; no clear D. The germline V and J ends were trimmed by 0 bases and 0 bases, with 8 bases remaining between them. This CDR3 is 16 amino acids long. CDR1 SGHVS and CDR2 FNYEAQ come from the germline V gene. The CDR3 here is CASSLARHANTGELFF. The CDR3 DNA follows: TGTGCCAGCAGCTTAGCGCGGCACGCGAACACCGGGGAGCTGTTTTTT.

This clone was seen only once. CDR3: CASSQGTTGRLGPGDTQYF. The DNA of the CDR3 is TGTGCCAGCAGCCAAGGGACGACAGGGAGACTAGGGCCGGGAGATACGCAGTATTTT. The rearrangement uses TRBV14 and TRBJ2-3; possible D gene TRBD1, 7 bases. Germline CDR1 and CDR2: SGHDN and FVKESK. The CDR3 covers 19 residues. V was clipped by 1 base and J by 5 bases, with 25 bases between them.